These 31 T cell receptor beta chains originate from one sample sequenced in a study of control samples from healthy donors and cancer patients. Profiling relied on immunoSEQ multiplex PCR, and the TCRdb table lists in-frame clones only, not all of them. The sample shows roughly 100,000 clones, 80% to 90% of them seen only once. The specimen was blood. These TCRs come from a woman in her forties or fifties in good health.

The genes are TRBV3-1 (or the pseudogene TRBV3-2) and TRBJ2-3; weak D call: TRBD2 (5 bases). Trimming took off 5 bases at V and 3 bases at J, with 12 bases between the two ends. Germline loops: CDR1 LGHDT, CDR2 YNNKEL (reference sequence). This CDR3 spans 14 amino acids. DNA of the CDR3: TGTGCCAGCAGCACCACCGGCGGGACAGATACGCAGTATTTT. It codes for CASSTTGGTDTQYF.

This clone was counted a single time. The chain recombines TRBV6-2 or TRBV6-3 with TRBJ1-5; a possible D gene is TRBD1 (6 bases). The V gene's germline CDR1 is MNHEY and CDR2 SVGEGT. This CDR3 is 17 amino acids long. V was trimmed by 0 bases and J by 1 base, leaving 13 bases between them. The CDR3 protein is CASSYSIPGESNQPQHF. CDR3 sequence (DNA): TGTGCCAGCAGTTACTCGATTCCAGGGGAAAGCAATCAGCCCCAGCATTTT.

The chain is built from TRBV24-1 and TRBJ2-1; 9 bases are shared with TRBD2. Germline trimming cut 5 bases from V and 7 bases from J; bases unmatched to any gene: 5. CDR1 and CDR2 from the germline V gene are KGHDR and SFDVKD. The CDR3 contains 14 residues. For the CDR3, the DNA is TGTGCCACCAGTGTAGGGACTAGCATAAATGAGCAGTTCTTC. Translated: CATSVGTSINEQFF.

The chain links TRBV5-6 to TRBJ2-7; TRBD1 matches 8 bases. CDR3 size: 15 residues. V shed 3 bases, J shed 2 bases, and the junction held 7 bases outside the gene matches. Germline V gene data show CDR1 as SGHDT and CDR2 as YYEEEE. CDR3 in amino acids: CASSSRGTGTYEQYF. As DNA, the CDR3 is TGTGCCAGCAGCTCGAGGGGGACAGGCACCTACGAGCAGTACTTC.

The chain links TRBV20-1 to TRBJ1-3; no clear D gene. CDR1 is DFQATT, CDR2 SNEGSKA, per germline (reference sequence). The CDR3 consists of 11 residues. The ends were cut back, 0 bases at V and 8 bases at J, with 5 bases in the middle. CDR3 nucleotides: TGCAGTGCTAGAGATCTCTACACCATATATTTT. Its protein product is CSARDLYTIYF.

There are a few counts of this clone. The chain has TRBV19 and TRBJ2-3; D ambiguous. Trimming pared 3 bases from V and 4 bases from J, leaving 14 bases between. CDR1 LNHDA and CDR2 SQIVND come from the germline V gene (reference sequence). The CDR3 length is 15 residues. Here the CDR3 reads CASSIARAFSDTQYF. CDR3 coding DNA: TGTGCCAGTAGTATTGCAAGGGCTTTCTCAGATACGCAGTATTTT. Variable domain in full (rest from reference TRBV19 and TRBJ2-3): DGGITQSPKYLFRKEGQNVTLSCEQNLNHDAMYWYRQDPGQGLRLIYYSQIVNDFQKGDIAEGYSVSREKKESFPLTVTSAQKNPTAFYLCASSIARAFSDTQYFGPGTRLTVL.

The genes are TRBV18 and TRBJ2-1; D ambiguous. Trimming removed 5 bases at V and 0 bases at J, with 14 bases between. CDR3 length: 16 residues. Looked up from germline, CDR1 is KGHSH and CDR2 is LQKENI. The CDR3 DNA sequence: TGTGCCAGCTCAAAGCCGAGGACCCGCTCCTACAATGAGCAGTTCTTC. Translating it yields CASSKPRTRSYNEQFF.

This clone was observed once. The rearrangement links TRBV5-6 to TRBJ1-2; D is perhaps TRBD1 (5 bases). The CDR3 runs 15 residues. Trimming removed 0 bases from V and 4 bases from J, with 13 bases in between. Germline V gives CDR1 SGHDT, CDR2 YYEEEE. The CDR3 here is CASSLGQIQVYGYTF. The CDR3 DNA reads TGTGCCAGCAGCTTGGGTCAGATACAGGTCTATGGCTACACCTTC.

The chain combines TRBV19 with TRBJ2-1, with TRBD2 matching 9 bases. J was trimmed by 7 bases and V by 6 bases; bases with no gene match: 7. The CDR3 sequence is 14 residues long. Looked up from germline, CDR1 is LNHDA and CDR2 is SQIVND (reference sequence). CDR3 in DNA: TGTGCCAGTAGGGTGCGGGGGGGAGCTAATGAGCAGTTCTTC. Its translation is CASRVRGGANEQFF. Combining the CDR3 with reference TRBV19 and TRBJ2-1 gives the whole variable domain DGGITQSPKYLFRKEGQNVTLSCEQNLNHDAMYWYRQDPGQGLRLIYYSQIVNDFQKGDIAEGYSVSREKKESFPLTVTSAQKNPTAFYLCASRVRGGANEQFFGPGTRLTVL.

The J gene is TRBJ2-7, the V gene TRBV7-2, with D perhaps matching TRBD1 (5 bases). The CDR3 length is 11 residues. Germline CDR1 reads SGHTA; CDR2 reads FQGNSA. The germline V and J ends were trimmed by 4 bases and 6 bases, with 7 bases remaining between them. The chain's CDR3 is CASSSRGEQYF. The CDR3 DNA reads as TGTGCCAGCAGCTCAAGGGGCGAGCAGTACTTC. The whole variable domain, filled in from reference TRBV7-2 and TRBJ2-7, reads GAGVSQSPSNKVTEKGKDVELRCDPISGHTALYWYRQSLGQGLEFLIYFQGNSAPDKSGLPSDRFSAERTGGSVSTLTIQRTQQEDSAVYLCASSSRGEQYFGPGTRLTVT.

The CDR3 protein is CASSGRGYTF. In DNA form, the CDR3 reads TGTGCCAGCAGCGGAAGAGGCTACACCTTC. The chain links TRBV9 to TRBJ1-2; D unresolved. This CDR3 has 10 residues. V was shortened by 3 bases and J by 8 bases, with 5 bases between the two germline ends. CDR1 is SGDLS, CDR2 YYNGEE, per germline. The full variable domain, completed using reference TRBV9 and TRBJ1-2, is DSGVTQTPKHLITATGQRVTLRCSPRSGDLSVYWYQQSLDQGLQFLIQYYNGEERAKGNILERFSAQQFPDLHSELNLSSLELGDSALYFCASSGRGYTFGSGTRLTVV.

The table lists this clone with a few counts. This chain uses TRBV12-1 with TRBJ1-1; the table's D call, TRBD1, was not checked against the DNA. TRBV12-1 is an annotated pseudogene. CDR3 length: 16 residues. The CDR3 sequence: CASSPLQGAGNTEAFF. The CDR3 bases are TGTGCCAGCAGCCCTCTTCAGGGGGCCGGGAACACTGAAGCTTTCTTT.

This clone is a singleton in its sample. This chain connects TRBV3-1 (or the pseudogene TRBV3-2) to TRBJ1-2, with TRBD1 matching over 8 bases. CDR3 length equals 14 residues. The germline V gene has CDR1 LGHDT and CDR2 YNNKEL (reference sequence). J lost 2 bases, V lost 2 bases, and 1 base had no gene match. CDR3 protein: CASSQYRGNYGYTF. The CDR3 DNA sequence: TGTGCCAGCAGCCAATACAGGGGGAACTATGGCTACACCTTC.

The chain carries TRBV5-8 and TRBJ1-5, with D hard to call. Trimming cost V 0 bases and J 7 bases, with 8 bases left between them. The CDR3 covers 13 residues. The germline gives CDR1 SGHTS, CDR2 YDEGEE. The CDR3 DNA follows: TGTGCCAGCAGCTTGGGCAGACCCCAGCCCCAGCATTTT. Its protein product is CASSLGRPQPQHF.

The chain employs TRBV6-2 or TRBV6-3 and TRBJ1-1; no definite D call. The CDR3 is made up of 13 amino acids. Germline CDR1 reads MNHEY; CDR2 reads SVGEGT. The V and J ends lost 0 bases and 7 bases respectively, with 9 bases between them. The CDR3 loop reads CASSYSMGFEAFF. In DNA form, the CDR3 reads TGTGCCAGCAGTTACTCGATGGGTTTTGAAGCTTTCTTT.

The chain uses TRBV29-1 and TRBJ1-5; 12 bases agree with TRBD1. Germline V lookup: CDR1 SQVTM, CDR2 ANQGSEA. Unmatched junction bases numbered 3, after V lost 6 bases and J lost 6 bases. This CDR3 comprises 13 residues. CDR3 bases: TGCAGCGTCGGGACAGGGGGCGGTCAGCCCCAGCATTTT. Translating gives CSVGTGGGQPQHF.

The rearrangement joins TRBV3-1 (or the pseudogene TRBV3-2) to TRBJ1-2; D not certain. The CDR3 runs to 16 residues. Trimming pared 4 bases from V and 3 bases from J, leaving 18 bases between. Per the germline V gene, CDR1 is LGHDT and CDR2 is YNNKEL (reference sequence). CDR3 region: CASSPRPSRLYYGYTF. The DNA for the CDR3 is TGTGCCAGCAGCCCCCGACCCTCCCGGCTCTACTATGGCTACACCTTC.

Turning to this clone: The sample carries other DNA sequences with the same CDR3. This chain joins TRBV7-2 and TRBJ1-1, with a possible D match to TRBD1 (5 bases). V shed 3 bases and J shed 0 bases, with 14 bases lying between them. This CDR3 has 16 amino acids. Per germline, CDR1 SGHTA and CDR2 FQGNSA. The CDR3 nucleotides are TGTGCCAGCAGCTTCCGAGGGACCGTAGTGAACACTGAAGCTTTCTTT. Translation gives CASSFRGTVVNTEAFF.

This clone appeared a single time. The chain is built from TRBV5-5 and TRBJ2-7; either TRBD1 or TRBD2 may supply D (5 bases each). Germline V lookup: CDR1 SGHKS, CDR2 YYEKEE (reference sequence). Trimming removed 5 bases at V and 6 bases at J, with 18 bases between. The CDR3 loop spans 14 amino acids. The CDR3 coding sequence is TGTGCCAGCAGTCATCTGGCTTATGGGGGCGAGCAGTACTTC. Its protein is CASSHLAYGGEQYF. Based on the CDR3 plus reference TRBV5-5 and TRBJ2-7, the full variable domain is DAGVTQSPTHLIKTRGQQVTLRCSPISGHKSVSWYQQVLGQGPQFIFQYYEKEERGRGNFPDRFSARQFPNYSSELNVNALLLGDSALYLCASSHLAYGGEQYFGPGTRLTVT.

J is TRBJ2-7 and V is TRBV21-1. TRBV21-1 is shown as a pseudogene. This CDR3 has 16 amino acids. CDR3 sequence reads: CASSKRDPSPSHEQYF. Here the CDR3 DNA reads TGTGCCAGCAGCAAACGCGATCCCAGCCCGTCTCACGAGCAGTACTTC.

The CDR3 DNA reads TGTGCCAGCAGCCAAGGGAGCCAAGAGCGGCCCAAAGAGCAGTACTTC. Amino acid sequence: CASSQGSQERPKEQYF. The chain links TRBV4-2 to TRBJ2-7, with a possible D match to TRBD2 (5 bases). CDR1 is LGHNA, CDR2 YNFKEQ, per germline. Trimming took off 1 base at V and 7 bases at J, with 20 bases between the two ends. The CDR3 runs to 16 residues.

The genes are TRBV9 and TRBJ2-5, with 7 bases fitting TRBD2. Germline values: CDR1 SGDLS, CDR2 YYNGEE. The CDR3 is 16 amino acids. V lost 3 bases, J lost 8 bases, and 16 bases stayed unmatched. The CDR3 region is CASSATGDYHARTQYF. As DNA, the CDR3 is TGTGCCAGCAGCGCCACGGGGGACTACCACGCTCGAACCCAGTACTTC.

The rearrangement uses TRBV14 and TRBJ2-2; a possible D gene is TRBD1 (5 bases). The CDR3 runs to 14 residues. The V end was cut by 7 bases, the J end by 4 bases, with 13 bases between. Germline V lookup: CDR1 SGHDN, CDR2 FVKESK. The CDR3 reads CASTARAITGELFF. As DNA, the CDR3 is TGTGCCAGCACCGCCAGGGCTATCACCGGGGAGCTGTTTTTT.

V is TRBV30 and J is TRBJ1-1; D gene ambiguous. This CDR3 contains 14 residues. V lost 1 base and J 5 bases, leaving 14 bases between the germline ends. Per the germline V gene, CDR1 is GTSNPN and CDR2 is SVGIG (reference sequence). The CDR3 is CAWSATTKETEAFF. The CDR3 DNA sequence: TGTGCCTGGAGTGCGACAACGAAGGAGACTGAAGCTTTCTTT.

The chain couples TRBV24-1 to TRBJ2-5, with D tentatively TRBD1 or TRBD2 (6 bases each). Germline CDR1 and CDR2: KGHDR and SFDVKD. CDR3 size: 17 residues. Trimming took off 1 base at V and 2 bases at J, with 16 bases between the two ends. CDR3 nucleotide sequence: TGTGCCACCAGTGATTTAGGGGGGCAGGGGTCACAAGAGACCCAGTACTTC. This translates into CATSDLGGQGSQETQYF.

The V call is TRBV5-1, the J call TRBJ2-1, with 11 bases aligning to TRBD1. Looked up from germline, CDR1 is SGHRS and CDR2 is YFSETQ. The V segment lost 4 bases and the J segment 7 bases; nucleotides outside the gene matches: 13. The length of the CDR3 is 17 residues. The CDR3 reads CASSTQPGQGVSNEQFF. CDR3 coding DNA: TGCGCCAGCAGCACCCAGCCGGGACAGGGGGTTTCGAATGAGCAGTTCTTC.

The chain couples TRBV2 to TRBJ1-5, with 7 bases lining up with TRBD1. This CDR3 contains 14 residues. The germline gives CDR1 SNHLY, CDR2 FYNNEI. The J segment lost 7 bases and the V segment lost 6 bases, leaving 9 bases of the junction unmatched. CDR3 nucleotides: TGTGCCAGCAGCATAAACAGGGGCGGGCAGCCCCAGCATTTT. Amino acids: CASSINRGGQPQHF.

The chain couples TRBV6-1 to TRBJ2-3; no clear D. Germline CDR1 MNHNS, CDR2 SASEGT. The length of the CDR3 is 15 residues. The V gene lost 3 bases and the J gene lost 3 bases, with 13 bases spanning the gap. CDR3: CASSDSGLVTDTQYF. DNA for the CDR3: TGTGCCAGCAGTGATAGTGGCTTAGTGACAGATACGCAGTATTTT.

The J gene is TRBJ2-7, the V gene TRBV27; D gene unclear. The CDR3 is 15 amino acids. V gave up 6 bases and J gave up 1 base, with 16 bases separating them. Germline V CDR1 and CDR2: MNHEY, SMNVEV (reference sequence). The CDR3 reads CASRPAGRVSYEQYF. CDR3 coding DNA: TGTGCCAGCAGGCCAGCTGGCCGGGTATCCTACGAGCAGTACTTC.

This chain connects TRBV5-4 to TRBJ1-1; a possible D gene is TRBD1 (5 bases). V lost 2 bases and J 1 base, leaving 9 bases between the germline ends. This CDR3 is built from 14 residues. Germline V CDR1 and CDR2: SGHNT, YYREEE (reference sequence). CDR3 DNA: TGTGCCAGCAGCTTCTCAACAGGGAACACTGAAGCTTTCTTT. It translates to CASSFSTGNTEAFF.

This clone has a handful of counts. The gene calls are TRBV11-3 and TRBJ2-1; D is undetermined. Germline CDR1 is SGHNT and CDR2 is YENEEA. CDR3 length: 16 residues. Trimming removed 0 bases at V and 7 bases at J, with 16 bases between. CDR3: CASSLEVLTGRNEQFF. DNA for the CDR3: TGTGCCAGCAGCTTAGAGGTACTGACTGGGCGGAATGAGCAGTTCTTC.